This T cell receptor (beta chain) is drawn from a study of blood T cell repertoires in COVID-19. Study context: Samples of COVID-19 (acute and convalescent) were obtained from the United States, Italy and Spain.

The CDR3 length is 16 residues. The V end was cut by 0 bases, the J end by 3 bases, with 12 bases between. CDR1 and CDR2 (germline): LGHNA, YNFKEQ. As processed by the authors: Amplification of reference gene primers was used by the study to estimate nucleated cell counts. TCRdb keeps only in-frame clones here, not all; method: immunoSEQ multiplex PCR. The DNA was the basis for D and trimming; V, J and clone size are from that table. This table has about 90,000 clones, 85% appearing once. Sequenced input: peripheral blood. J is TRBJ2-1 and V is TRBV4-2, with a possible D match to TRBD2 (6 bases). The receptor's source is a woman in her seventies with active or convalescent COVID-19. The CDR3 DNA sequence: TGTGCCAGCAGCCAAGAGGCGCGGGGTTACTACAATGAGCAGTTCTTC. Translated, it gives CASSQEARGYYNEQFF.